This T cell receptor (beta chain) was captured in a study of T cell changes during pregnancy in multiple sclerosis. The germline V gene has CDR1 KGHSH and CDR2 LQKENI. CDR3 size: 15 residues. The V end was cut by 0 bases, the J end by 4 bases, with 13 bases between. Profiling relied on immunoSEQ multiplex PCR, and the TCRdb table lists in-frame clones only, not all of them. The sample lists some 59,000 clones, roughly nine tenths seen once, with about 2.5% in the top ten. The receptor's source is a female donor with multiple sclerosis, enrolled in a pregnancy study. Sequences were derived from peripheral blood, sampled in the first trimester of pregnancy. The chain employs TRBV18 and TRBJ2-7; D possibly corresponds to TRBD1 (7 bases). The CDR3 DNA reads TGTGCCAGCTCACCACCCTCCAGGGGGGCATACGAGCAGTACTTC. This sequence encodes CASSPPSRGAYEQYF.